A selection of T cell receptor beta chains follows, all from one sample in a study of blood T cell repertoires in COVID-19. Assay used: immunoSEQ multiplex PCR; TCRdb lists only in-frame clones, some missing. The sample lists some 150,000 clones; about 89% were seen once. Input material: peripheral blood. The source is a man in his fifties or sixties with acute or convalescent COVID-19. CDR3s include the opening cysteine and the closing phenylalanine or tryptophan. Fields, in order: V gene, J gene, D gene, CDR3 length, CDR3 DNA, CDR3 protein. D genes are given only for firm matches.

>TRBV4-1|TRBJ2-7|.|15
TGCGCCAGCAGCATCTCGGACACATCTTCTTACGAGCAGTACTTC
CASSISDTSSYEQYF
>TRBV3-1/TRBV3-2|TRBJ2-1|TRBD1|15
TGTGCCAGCAGCCAAACAGGGGGCTCCTACAATGAGCAGTTCTTC
CASSQTGGSYNEQFF
>TRBV2|TRBJ1-6|TRBD1|14
TGTGCCAAACAGACAGGGGACCGATGGTCACCCCTCCACTTT
CAKQTGDRWSPLHF
>TRBV7-2|TRBJ2-3|TRBD2|15
TGTGCCAGCAGCTTAAACGGGGGGGCCTTAGATACGCAGTATTTT
CASSLNGGALDTQYF
>TRBV7-3|TRBJ2-3|.|13
TGTGCCAGCAGCTTAACAATCTCAGATACGCAGTATTTT
CASSLTISDTQYF
>TRBV29-1|TRBJ2-2|.|12
TGCAGCGTTGTGAGGCAGACCGGGGAGCTGTTTTTT
CSVVRQTGELFF
>TRBV7-2|TRBJ1-4|.|12
TGTGCCAGCAGCTTAGGGAGGGAAAAACTGTTTTTT
CASSLGREKLFF
>TRBV19|TRBJ2-1|TRBD2|17
TGTGCCAGTAGTCCCGGACTAGCGGGGGTGTCCTACAATGAGCAGTTCTTC
CASSPGLAGVSYNEQFF
>TRBV10-3|TRBJ1-1|.|15
TGTGCCATCAGTGGGACAGCTGTTAGGAACACTGAAGCTTTCTTT
CAISGTAVRNTEAFF
>TRBV27|TRBJ1-6|.|15
TGTGCCAGCAGTTTCCGGCAGGGGTTAAATTCACCCCTCCACTTT
CASSFRQGLNSPLHF
>TRBV5-1|TRBJ1-6|TRBD1|13
TGCGCCAGCAGCCCACGACAGGGTTCACCCCTCCACTTT
CASSPRQGSPLHF
>TRBV28|TRBJ1-3|TRBD1|16
TGTGCCAGCAGTTCACAGGGGCCCCCGAGGGGGGACACCATATATTTT
CASSSQGPPRGDTIYF
>TRBV3-1/TRBV3-2|TRBJ1-1|.|14
TGTGCCAGCAGCCAAGGGAATCGGGACACTGAAGCTTTCTTT
CASSQGNRDTEAFF
>TRBV5-5|TRBJ2-1|.|15
TGTGCCAGCAGCTTGACCTCAGACAGGTACAATGAGCAGTTCTTC
CASSLTSDRYNEQFF
>TRBV7-9|TRBJ2-5|TRBD1|14
TGTGCCAGCAGCGATGGGACAGGCAGAGAGACCCAGTACTTC
CASSDGTGRETQYF
>TRBV7-2|TRBJ1-3|.|18
TGTGCCAGCAGCCTAGCCCAATCAGCATACTACTCTGGAAACACCATATATTTT
CASSLAQSAYYSGNTIYF
>TRBV24-1|TRBJ2-2|.|14
TGTGCCACCAGTGCTAGCCCGAACACCGGGGAGCTGTTTTTT
CATSASPNTGELFF
>TRBV7-9|TRBJ2-7|.|14
TGTGCCAGCAGCTTATCTGGCGGATACTACGAGCAGTACTTC
CASSLSGGYYEQYF
>TRBV28|TRBJ1-2|.|16
TGTGCCAGCAGTTTATCACGGACAAGGCCGCGCTATGGCTACACCTTC
CASSLSRTRPRYGYTF
>TRBV29-1|TRBJ2-3|TRBD2|13
TGCAGCGTTGAAGATCTAGCGGGAGATACGCAGTATTTT
CSVEDLAGDTQYF
>TRBV6-5|TRBJ2-5|.|13
TGTGCCAGCAGTCTCGGGGACTTTGAGACCCAGTACTTC
CASSLGDFETQYF
>TRBV9|TRBJ1-2|TRBD1|14
TGTGCCAGCAGCGGAGGACAGGGTAGCTATGGCTACACCTTC
CASSGGQGSYGYTF
>TRBV10-3|TRBJ2-7|.|13
TGTGCCATCAGTGCTGACATGGTACACGAGCAGTACTTC
CAISADMVHEQYF
>TRBV29-1|TRBJ2-5|TRBD2|15
TGCAGCGCCACACGCCCTAGCGGGGGACAAGAGACCCAGTACTTC
CSATRPSGGQETQYF
>TRBV14|TRBJ1-1|TRBD1|18
TGTGCCAGCAGCCAAGATCTGGACAGGGAGCTCATAGGGACTGAAGCTTTCTTT
CASSQDLDRELIGTEAFF
>TRBV5-1|TRBJ2-2|TRBD2|17
TGCGCCAGCAGCTTGTCACCCGGACTAGCGAACACCGGGGAGCTGTTTTTT
CASSLSPGLANTGELFF
>TRBV19|TRBJ2-5|TRBD1|15
TGTGCCAGTAGTAAGGCCGGGACAGGGATGGAGACCCAGTACTTC
CASSKAGTGMETQYF
>TRBV6-6|TRBJ1-4|TRBD1|13
TGTGCCAGCAGCCGACAGGGAGGGGAAAAACTGTTTTTT
CASSRQGGEKLFF